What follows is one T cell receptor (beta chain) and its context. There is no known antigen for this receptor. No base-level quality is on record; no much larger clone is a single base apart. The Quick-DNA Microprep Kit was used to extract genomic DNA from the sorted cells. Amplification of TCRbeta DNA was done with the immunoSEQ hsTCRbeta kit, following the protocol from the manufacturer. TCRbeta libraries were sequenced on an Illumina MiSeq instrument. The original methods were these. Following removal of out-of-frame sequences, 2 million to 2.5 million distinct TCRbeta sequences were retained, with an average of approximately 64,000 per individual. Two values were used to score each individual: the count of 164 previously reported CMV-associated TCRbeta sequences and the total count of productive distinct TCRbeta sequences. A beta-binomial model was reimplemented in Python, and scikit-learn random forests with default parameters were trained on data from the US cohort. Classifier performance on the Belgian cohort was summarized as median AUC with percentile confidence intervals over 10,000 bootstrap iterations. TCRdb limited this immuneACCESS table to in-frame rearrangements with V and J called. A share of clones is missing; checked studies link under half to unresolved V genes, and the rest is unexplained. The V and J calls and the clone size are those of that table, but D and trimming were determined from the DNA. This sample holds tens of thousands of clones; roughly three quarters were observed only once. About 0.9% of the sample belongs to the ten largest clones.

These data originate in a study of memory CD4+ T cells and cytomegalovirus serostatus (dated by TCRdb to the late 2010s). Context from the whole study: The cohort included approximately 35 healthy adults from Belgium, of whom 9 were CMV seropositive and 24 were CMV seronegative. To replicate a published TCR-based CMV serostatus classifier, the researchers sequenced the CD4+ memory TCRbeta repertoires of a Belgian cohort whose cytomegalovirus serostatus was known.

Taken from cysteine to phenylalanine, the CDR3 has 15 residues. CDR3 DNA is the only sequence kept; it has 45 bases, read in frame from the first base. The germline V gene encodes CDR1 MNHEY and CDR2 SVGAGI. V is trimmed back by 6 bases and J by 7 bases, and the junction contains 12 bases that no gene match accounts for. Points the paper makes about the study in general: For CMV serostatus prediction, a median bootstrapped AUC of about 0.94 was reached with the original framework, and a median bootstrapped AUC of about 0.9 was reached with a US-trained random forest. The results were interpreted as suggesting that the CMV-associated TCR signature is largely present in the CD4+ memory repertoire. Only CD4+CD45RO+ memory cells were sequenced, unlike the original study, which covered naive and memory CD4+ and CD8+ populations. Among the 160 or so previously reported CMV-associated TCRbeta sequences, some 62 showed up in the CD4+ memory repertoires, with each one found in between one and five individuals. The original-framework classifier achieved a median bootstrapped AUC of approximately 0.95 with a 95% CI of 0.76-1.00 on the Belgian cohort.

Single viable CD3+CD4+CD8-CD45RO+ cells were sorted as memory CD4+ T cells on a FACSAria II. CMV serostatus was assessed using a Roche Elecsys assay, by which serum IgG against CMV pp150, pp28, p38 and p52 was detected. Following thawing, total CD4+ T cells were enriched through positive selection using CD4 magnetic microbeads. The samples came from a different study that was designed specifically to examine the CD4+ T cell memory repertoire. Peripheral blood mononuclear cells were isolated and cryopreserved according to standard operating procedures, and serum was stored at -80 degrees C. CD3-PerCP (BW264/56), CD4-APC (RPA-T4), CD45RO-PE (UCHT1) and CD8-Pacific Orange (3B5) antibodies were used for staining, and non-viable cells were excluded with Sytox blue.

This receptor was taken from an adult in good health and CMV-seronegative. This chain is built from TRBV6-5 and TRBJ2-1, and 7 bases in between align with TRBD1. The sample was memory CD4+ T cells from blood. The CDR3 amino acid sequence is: CASRRKQGTYNEQFF. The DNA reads TGTGCCAGCAGACGAAAACAGGGGACATATAATGAGCAGTTCTTC.